This TCR beta chain was found in a study of blood T cell repertoires in COVID-19. Study context: COVID-19 samples, acute and convalescent, were from the United States, Italy and Spain.

This study enrolled people aged roughly 18 to 89 from around 26 US geographic areas. Cohorts were based on clinical histories the participants reported. Germline-derived CDR1 and CDR2 are SEHNR and FQNEAQ (reference sequence). V was pared by 1 base and J by 3 bases, with 3 bases of the junction left unmatched. This CDR3 comprises 15 residues. Authors' data handling: Reference gene primer amplification gave estimated nucleated cell counts. The table came from immunoSEQ multiplex PCR; TCRdb's copy has only in-frame clones and leaves some out. D and trimming were read from the DNA, whereas the V and J calls and clone size are those reported in that table. The profile shows 200,000 to 300,000 clones, roughly 87% of them singletons.

Specimen: PBMCs or T cells enriched from blood (not recorded which). The gene calls are TRBV7-9 and TRBJ1-2, with 9 positions matching TRBD1. This sequence was found in a woman younger than 45 with acute COVID-19. The CDR3 DNA is TGTGCCAGCAGCTTAGTCGGGACAGGGCACTATGGCTACACCTTC. This gives the protein CASSLVGTGHYGYTF.